One T cell receptor beta chain is described in this entry. The antigen it binds to is not known. Base-call qualities are not available, and no considerably larger clone is one nucleotide away. The data belong to a study of cytomegalovirus exposure and HLA in healthy donors (dated by TCRdb to 2015 to 2018). For the wider study: In an earlier analysis of around 540 of the donors, around 290 Gb of sequence data and approximately 100 million unique TCR beta sequences from 150 million to 200 million T cells were reported. High-throughput TCR immunosequencing, statistical association of individual TCRs with disease status, and machine learning were combined to predict cytomegalovirus infection status. Rather than drawing on any new phenotypic data, the later analysis identified candidate immune exposures from TCR beta sequences and the way those sequences occurred across donors. Donor age, sex, ethnicity and CMV serostatus were compiled together with the repertoire data. A separate validation cohort of approximately 130 different subjects was used in addition to the 666-subject first cohort. Five DR-DQ haplotypes were treated as single units for association and clustering because of strong linkage in the cohort. Roughly 300 gigabases of sequencing data and around 85 million unique TCR sequences made up an early release that covered 500 to 650 HLA-typed donors. Typing coverage varied by locus: roughly 629-630 donors for A, B, C, DRB1 and DQB1; under 550 for DQA1; approximately 610 for DPA1; approximately 490 for DPB1. An earlier analysis of about 600 of the donors used high-throughput TCR beta sequencing to judge whether each TCR beta V gene segment behaved as functional or pseudogenic. The study aimed to test whether signatures of past pathogen exposure could be identified by cataloging public T cell receptors. The T cell repertoires of some 700 subjects were profiled by immunosequencing and related to cytomegalovirus serostatus. In a later genetic analysis, genome-wide SNP genotypes for 398 of the 666 donors were used, and that subset was treated as a discovery cohort. To study patterns of TCR occurrence, a later analysis re-analyzed previously published TCR beta repertoires from under 750 donors and added high-resolution HLA genotyping. Every discovery cohort repertoire had been produced on one sequencing platform. Of the roughly 390 genotyped donors, approximately 82% fell in the genetic ancestry cluster associated with self-reported Caucasian donors. On average, about 200,000 unique TCR beta nucleotide sequences were sequenced per donor among roughly 430 genotyped donors of the cohort, with approximately 18% of those sequences being non-productive. HLA typing included class I and class II loci at four-digit resolution.

Trimming at the junction amounts to 2 bases on V and 0 bases on J, and the germline ends lie 7 bases apart. CDR1 and CDR2 are drawn from the germline V gene: MDHEN, SYDVKM. Taken from cysteine to phenylalanine, the CDR3 has 15 residues. Left in the record is the CDR3 DNA by itself, 45 bases read in frame from the first base. Broader findings and caveats from the paper: A later analysis reported that several top co-occurrence clusters appeared linked to parvovirus B19, influenza, CMV and Epstein-Barr virus. A further reported finding was that TCR beta sequences accurately predicted the HLA-A and HLA-B alleles for most subjects in the first cohort. According to a later analysis, TCR association rates differed among HLA loci, with DRB1 alleles showing the most associated TCRs and HLA-C alleles showing the fewest. The classifier was reported to diagnose cytomegalovirus status with high specificity and sensitivity in both the original cohort and the validation cohort. The authors suggested that the approach could potentially be extended to other disease states and immunological phenotypes. Correlated functional status among segregating V segments might be attributable to linkage disequilibrium, but an unknown experimental factor could not be ruled out. CMV serostatus was the only immune exposure information available for the cohort. V-gene and J-gene trimming of TCR beta chains was associated with a missense DCLRE1C variant in a later genetic analysis, and the association was replicated in an independent cohort. Across donors, most TCR sequences were observed very rarely, whereas some public TCRs were present in many individuals. Some IMGT-functional V segments, including TRBV6-2 and TRBV6-3, could not be told apart with the 87-base-pair reads, so those segments were excluded. Compared with equally common non-associated chains, HLA-associated TCR beta chains in a later analysis were more clonally expanded and had lower generation probabilities. Roughly uniform sequencing depth across donors was assumed in presence/absence analyses, although this assumption may not hold. Compared with the 666-donor mean, donors in an Asian-associated ancestry cluster had fewer N-insertions in productive TCRs, according to a later genetic analysis. The study gave a list of under 200 TCR beta chains associated with cytomegalovirus. The cohort was sequenced for TCR beta chains only, and without alpha or paired-chain data the features that could be detected were limited. Broadly in line with IMGT annotations, most TCR beta V segments showed up in productive rearrangements about 90% or about 30% of the time in an earlier analysis of approximately 640 of the donors. In vitro tests confirmed that a few of the cytomegalovirus-associated TCR beta chains recognize cytomegalovirus antigens. Because counts were too low, some 17 rarely observed V segments, including chromosome 9 orphons, were excluded from the earlier analysis of several hundred of the donors. When HLA alleles, especially DR and DQ, strongly co-occurred, TCR associations were difficult to assign to individual alleles. A later analysis found that most CMV-associated TCR beta chains appeared HLA-restricted, with HLA associations seemingly driven largely by CMV exposure. Specific HLA alleles were associated with over 15,000 TCR beta sequences at a false discovery rate of 0.05 in a later analysis. A cluster of highly shared sequence variants was judged likely to represent a technical artifact of the sequencing pipeline. Because some donors lacked HLA typing at each locus, the association tests relied only on the typed subset.

The library came from the immunoSEQ multiplex PCR assay. The multiplex PCR relied on a mix of 60 forward primers for TCR Vbeta segments and 13 reverse primers for TCR Jbeta segments. A multiplex PCR assay on genomic DNA amplified the CDR3 region of rearranged TCR beta genes. On the Illumina HiSeq System, the amplified TCR beta libraries were sequenced as 87-base-pair reads. Turning to the authors' computational methods: In a later analysis, tens of millions of unique TCR beta chains were counted across the roughly 610 repertoires, and approximately 9.9 million of these chains were shared by at least two donors. To remove PCR and sequencing errors, raw reads were error-corrected and collapsed into unique sequences using a nearest-neighbor algorithm that merged closely related sequences. CDR3 sequences were aligned to IMGT reference sequences to assign V, D and J gene segments. For a sequence to be retained, a match of at least six nucleotides to both a V gene segment and a J gene segment was required. A rearrangement was called productive if the CDR3 had no stop codons and remained in frame with V and J, and every other rearrangement was called non-productive. Following IMGT convention, CDR3 was defined as the stretch from the second conserved V-encoded cysteine up to the conserved J-encoded phenylalanine. The earlier analysis of 587 of the donors excluded sequences that lacked an unambiguous match to a single V gene segment. In an earlier analysis of some 590 of the donors, a V segment was called functional when productive rearrangements were above 56.7%, and segregating when the standard deviation between donors exceeded 5%. A statistical classification framework was built to diagnose cytomegalovirus status from the catalog of TCR beta chain sequences. V and J gene assignment, in a later analysis, came from comparing TCR nucleotide sequences with IMGT/GENE-DB human TR gene sequences. Using the TCRdist pipeline, a later analysis assigned CDR3 sequences along with most-parsimonious VDJ recombination scenarios. In a later analysis, each TCR beta chain was defined by its CDR3 amino acid sequence together with its V-gene family, and reads lacking a unique V-gene family were excluded. A later analysis removed roughly 590 highly shared, low-generation-probability nucleotide sequences to deal with suspected cross-contamination and a sequencing artifact. In a later analysis, a clonal expansion index for each public chain was calculated from normalized within-repertoire ranks of inferred template counts. A later analysis computed generation probabilities with a VDJ recombination model fitted to out-of-frame rearrangements, and checked the results against IGoR. A later analysis scored TCR-TCR, TCR-HLA and TCR-CMV co-occurrence with hypergeometric tests, applying a repertoire-size bias correction to TCR pairs. In a later analysis, false discovery rates were estimated by permuting HLA or CMV assignments 20 times. In a later analysis, co-occurring TCRs were grouped with DBSCAN, and TCRdist sequence similarity was added when clustering was performed within HLA-allele-positive subsets. For co-occurrence clustering, repertoires with fewer than 30,000 or more than 120,000 public chains were excluded, along with roughly 5 repertoires with anomalous nucleotide sharing. In TCRdb, the immuneACCESS table is reduced to in-frame sequences with V and J assigned. These tables do not hold every clone; where another copy was compared, an unresolved V gene accounts for under half, and the others remain unexplained. Clonal size and the V and J genes are those of that table, whereas D and trimming came from the DNA. The sample table shows approximately 150,000 clones, and 75% to 90% are seen once. The top ten clones comprise around 4.1% of the sample.

The cohort comprised 670 or so healthy bone marrow donors. At the time of sampling, all cohort members were nominally healthy, though unrecorded immune exposures were likely present. The donor tested CMV seropositive, placing the donor among the 289 seropositive members of the cohort. A peripheral blood sample was collected from each donor, and TCR beta sequencing was performed on peripheral blood mononuclear cells. The Qiagen DNeasy Blood Extraction Kit was used to extract genomic DNA from the blood cell samples. The chain was built from TRBV28 and TRBJ1-4, with a tentative D gene TRBD1 over 6 matching bases. Sequencing used PBMCs. This sequence originates from a man between 50 and 59 years old in good health and CMV-seropositive. DNA sequence: TGTGCCAGCAGTTTAGCAGGGGCAACTAATGAAAAACTGTTTTTT. Its product reads: CASSLAGATNEKLFF.